The 10 T cell receptor beta chains below come from one sample, sequenced in a study of T cell repertoires in cytomegalovirus infection. One entry per CDR3 protein results from TCRdb running MiXCR on the reads. The sample carries under 350,000 distinct CDR3 sequences, more than 8% recorded once. The material sequenced was PBMCs. These receptors were obtained from a human donor in good health (CMV status not recorded). Some clones in this sample may be carry-over from other donors' samples.

At least ten counts were recorded for this clonotype. The J gene is TRBJ2-1, the V gene TRBV7-9, with 10 bases identical to TRBD1. Looked up from germline, CDR1 is SEHNR and CDR2 is FQNEAQ (reference sequence). Trimming at V came to 6 bases and at J to 7 bases, leaving 9 bases not matched to a gene. CDR3 length: 15 amino acids. Here the CDR3 reads CASRDGTGVWNEQFF. In nucleotides, the CDR3 is TGTGCCAGCAGAGATGGGACAGGGGTATGGAATGAGCAGTTCTTC.

This clonotype has only a few counts. V and J are TRBV19 and TRBJ2-5; 9 positions match TRBD1. There are 14 residues in the CDR3. V lost 2 bases and J lost 5; bases outside the gene matches: 3. Germline CDR1 and CDR2: LNHDA and SQIVND (reference sequence). The CDR3 nucleotides read TGTGCCAGTAGTATAACACAGGGGGCTGAGACCCAGTACTTC. It yields the protein CASSITQGAETQYF.

In its sample, this clonotype was seen a few times. CDR3 sequence: CASSQVALTGVRRTTEAFF. In DNA, the CDR3 is TGCGCCAGCAGCCAAGTCGCCTTAACAGGGGTAAGACGTACCACTGAAGCTTTCTTT. The chain has TRBV4-1 and TRBJ1-1; 7 nucleotides agree with TRBD1. Germline CDR1 reads MGHRA; CDR2 reads YSYEKL. Trimming at V came to 1 base and at J to 4 bases, leaving 18 bases not matched to a gene. This CDR3 has 19 amino acids.

V usage is TRBV7-2 and J usage is TRBJ1-5; the D is unclear. Trimming pared 1 base from V and 6 bases from J, leaving 13 bases between. Germline V gene sequence: CDR1 SGHTA, CDR2 FQGNSA. The CDR3 is made up of 15 amino acids. CDR3 protein: CASSLVQGSRQPQHF. In nucleotides, the CDR3 is TGTGCCAGCAGCTTAGTACAAGGGTCCCGTCAGCCCCAGCATTTT. Drawing the rest from reference TRBV7-2 and TRBJ1-5, the complete variable domain is GAGVSQSPSNKVTEKGKDVELRCDPISGHTALYWYRQSLGQGLEFLIYFQGNSAPDKSGLPSDRFSAERTGGSVSTLTIQRTQQEDSAVYLCASSLVQGSRQPQHFGDGTRLSIL.

This clonotype appeared many times. The chain uses TRBV27 and TRBJ2-4, with a tentative D call TRBD1 (5 bases). This CDR3 contains 14 residues. Germline V CDR1 and CDR2: MNHEY, SMNVEV (reference sequence). The ends were cut back, 5 bases at V and 0 bases at J, with 8 bases in the middle. In DNA form, the CDR3 reads TGTGCCAGCAGTCTGACAGTAGCCAAAAACATTCAGTACTTC. Amino acid sequence: CASSLTVAKNIQYF.

This chain's CDR3 is CASSVGDRTIYRSYEQYF. CDR3 DNA sequence: TGTGCCAGCAGCGTGGGGGACAGGACCATTTATCGCTCCTACGAGCAGTACTTC. The chain couples TRBV12-3 or TRBV12-4 to TRBJ2-7, with 8 positions matching TRBD1. With 6 bases clipped from V and 0 bases from J, the junction kept 16 bases outside the gene matches. The length of the CDR3 is 18 residues.

This clonotype has at least ten counts. This chain joins TRBV4-1 and TRBJ1-2, with D unclear. V was clipped by 1 base and J by 6 bases, with 15 bases between them. This CDR3 contains 15 residues. CDR1 is MGHRA, CDR2 YSYEKL, per germline. The chain's CDR3 is CASSQVEMARDGYTF. CDR3 DNA sequence: TGCGCCAGCAGCCAAGTAGAAATGGCCCGCGATGGCTACACCTTC.

In this sample, this clonotype turned up many times. This chain uses TRBV7-2 with TRBJ1-5; D might be TRBD1 (6 bases). V was pared by 5 bases and J by 0 bases, with 17 bases between. Germline V CDR1 and CDR2: SGHTA, FQGNSA. This CDR3 region has 17 residues. The CDR3 DNA reads as TGTGCCAGCAGCCCCCACCCCAGGGGACCTAGCAATCAGCCCCAGCATTTT. Its translation is CASSPHPRGPSNQPQHF.

In this sample, this clonotype turned up many times. The genes are TRBV7-6 and TRBJ2-7, with D possibly matching TRBD2 (5 bases). The CDR3 has 13 residues. Germline values: CDR1 SGHVS, CDR2 FNYEAQ. The germline V and J ends were trimmed by 1 base and 6 bases, with 10 bases remaining between them. The CDR3, as DNA: TGTGCCAGCAGCTTAGTTGAGGGTGGCGAGCAGTACTTC. This gives the protein CASSLVEGGEQYF.

The rearrangement links TRBV20-1 to TRBJ2-3; the D is unclear. V was trimmed by 5 bases and J by 0 bases, leaving 9 bases between them. Germline V gene lookup returns CDR1 DFQATT and CDR2 SNEGSKA (reference sequence). The CDR3 contains 13 residues. CDR3 nucleotides: TGCAGTGCTTACTCCACTAGCACAGATACGCAGTATTTT. It encodes CSAYSTSTDTQYF.